This entry features one T cell receptor beta chain sequence. Its antigen is currently unknown. The record originates from a study of T cell responses to AZD1222 COVID-19 vaccine. Notes on the study in general: Targeting of unmutated variant regions was reportedly seen in nearly half of spike-specific TCRs. At 160-218 and 743-854, vaccine-associated CD4 TCRs were dominant, and they spanned spike. Without day 14 samples, only post-peak T cell repertoires were studied.

The method was immunoSEQ multiplex PCR; TCRdb's version includes in-frame clones alone and lacks a portion of them. Here the sample spans over 150,000 clones, just over 90% being singletons. V lost 5 bases to trimming and J lost 9 bases; unmatched junction nucleotides: 12. This CDR3 contains 15 residues. Germline V gene sequence: CDR1 SEHNR, CDR2 FQNEAQ (reference sequence). The sequence came from an adult in good health. The rearrangement joins TRBV7-9 to TRBJ2-5, with 10 bases identical to TRBD2. Here the sequenced sample was peripheral blood, taken on day 0 of MenACWY control vaccination. In DNA form, the CDR3 reads TGTGCCAGCAGCCTAACCGGGACTAGCGAGAAGTCCCAGTACTTC. This gives the protein CASSLTGTSEKSQYF.